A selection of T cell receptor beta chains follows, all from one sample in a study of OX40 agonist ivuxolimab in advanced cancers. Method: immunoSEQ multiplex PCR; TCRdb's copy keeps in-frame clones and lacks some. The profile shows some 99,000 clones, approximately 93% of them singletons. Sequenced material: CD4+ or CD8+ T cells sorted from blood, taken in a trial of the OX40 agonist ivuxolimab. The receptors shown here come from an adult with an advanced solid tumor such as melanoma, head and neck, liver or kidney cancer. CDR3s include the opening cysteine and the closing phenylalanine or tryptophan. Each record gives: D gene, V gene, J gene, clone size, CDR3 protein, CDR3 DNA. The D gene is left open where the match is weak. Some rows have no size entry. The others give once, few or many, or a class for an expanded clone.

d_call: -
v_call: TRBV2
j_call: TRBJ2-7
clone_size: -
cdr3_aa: CASVQFRQWMSYEQYF
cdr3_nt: TGTGCCAGCGTACAATTCCGCCAGTGGATGTCCTACGAGCAGTACTTC

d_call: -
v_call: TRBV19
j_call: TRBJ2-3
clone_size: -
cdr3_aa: CASSLSGLPTDTQYF
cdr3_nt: TGTGCCAGTAGTCTTTCCGGACTTCCCACAGATACGCAGTATTTT

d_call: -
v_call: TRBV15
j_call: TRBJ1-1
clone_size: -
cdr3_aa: CATSRYTNTEAFF
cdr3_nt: TGTGCCACCTCCAGGTACACCAACACTGAAGCTTTCTTT

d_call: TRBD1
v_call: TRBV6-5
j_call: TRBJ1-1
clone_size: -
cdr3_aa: CASGDRVTTEAFF
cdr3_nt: TGTGCCAGCGGGGACAGGGTAACCACTGAAGCTTTCTTT

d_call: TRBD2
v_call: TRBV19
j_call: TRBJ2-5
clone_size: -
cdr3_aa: CASSTTGTSGRETQYF
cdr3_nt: TGTGCCAGTAGTACCACCGGGACTAGCGGGAGGGAGACCCAGTACTTC

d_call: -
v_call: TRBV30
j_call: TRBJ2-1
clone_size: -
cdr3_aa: CAGRGGGSRNEQFF
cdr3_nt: TGTGCCGGGAGGGGGGGCGGGAGTAGGAATGAGCAGTTCTTC

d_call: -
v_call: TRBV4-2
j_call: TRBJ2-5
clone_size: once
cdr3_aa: CASSQEGARQETQYF
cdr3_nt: TGTGCCAGCAGCCAAGAGGGGGCGCGGCAAGAGACCCAGTACTTC

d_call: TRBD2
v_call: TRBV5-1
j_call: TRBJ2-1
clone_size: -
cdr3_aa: CASSPSGGAGDEQFF
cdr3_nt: TGCGCCAGCAGCCCTAGCGGGGGGGCCGGGGATGAGCAGTTCTTC

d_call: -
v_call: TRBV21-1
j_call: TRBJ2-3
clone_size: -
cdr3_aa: CASSKAYSGNSPDTQYF
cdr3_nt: TGTGCCAGCAGCAAAGCGTATAGCGGGAACTCCCCAGATACGCAGTATTTT

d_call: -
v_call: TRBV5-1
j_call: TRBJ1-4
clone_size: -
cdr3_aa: CASSLVDGTESEKLFF
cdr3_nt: TGCGCCAGCAGCTTGGTCGATGGAACTGAAAGTGAAAAACTGTTTTTT